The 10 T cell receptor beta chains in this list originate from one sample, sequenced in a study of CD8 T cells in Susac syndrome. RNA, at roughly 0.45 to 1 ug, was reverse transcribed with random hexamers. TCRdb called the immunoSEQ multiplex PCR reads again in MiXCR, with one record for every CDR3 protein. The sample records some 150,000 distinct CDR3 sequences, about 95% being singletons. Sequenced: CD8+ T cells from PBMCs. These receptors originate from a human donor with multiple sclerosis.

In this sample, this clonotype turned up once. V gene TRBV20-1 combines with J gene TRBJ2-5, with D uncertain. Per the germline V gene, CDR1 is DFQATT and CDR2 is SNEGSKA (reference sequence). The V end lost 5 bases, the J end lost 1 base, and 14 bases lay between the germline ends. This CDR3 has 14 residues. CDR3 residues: CSASPGIFQETQYF. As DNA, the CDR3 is TGCAGTGCTTCCCCTGGGATTTTCCAAGAGACCCAGTACTTC.

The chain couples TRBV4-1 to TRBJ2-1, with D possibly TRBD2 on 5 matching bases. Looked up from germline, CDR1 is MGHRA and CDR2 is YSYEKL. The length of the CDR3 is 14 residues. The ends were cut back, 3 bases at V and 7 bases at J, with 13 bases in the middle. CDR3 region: CASSHKGSGNEQFF. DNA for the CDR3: TGCGCCAGCAGCCATAAGGGCTCGGGGAATGAGCAGTTCTTC.

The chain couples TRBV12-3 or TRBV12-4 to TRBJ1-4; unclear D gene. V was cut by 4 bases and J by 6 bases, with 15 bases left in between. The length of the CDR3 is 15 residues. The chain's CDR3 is CASSYRVLWYEKLFF. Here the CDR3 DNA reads TGTGCCAGCAGTTATCGGGTCCTCTGGTATGAAAAACTGTTTTTT.

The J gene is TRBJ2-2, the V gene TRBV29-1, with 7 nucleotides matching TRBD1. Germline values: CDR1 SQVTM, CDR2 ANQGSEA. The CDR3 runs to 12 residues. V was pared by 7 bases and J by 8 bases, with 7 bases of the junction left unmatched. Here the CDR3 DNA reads TGCAGCGCGAACAGGGGAGAGGGGGAGCTGTTTTTT. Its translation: CSANRGEGELFF.

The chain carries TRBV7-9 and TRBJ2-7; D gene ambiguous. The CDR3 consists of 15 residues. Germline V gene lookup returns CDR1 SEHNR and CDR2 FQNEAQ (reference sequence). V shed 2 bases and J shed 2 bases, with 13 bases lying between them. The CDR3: CASSLSGHQPYEQYF. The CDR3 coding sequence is TGTGCCAGCAGCTTATCGGGTCACCAACCCTACGAGCAGTACTTC.

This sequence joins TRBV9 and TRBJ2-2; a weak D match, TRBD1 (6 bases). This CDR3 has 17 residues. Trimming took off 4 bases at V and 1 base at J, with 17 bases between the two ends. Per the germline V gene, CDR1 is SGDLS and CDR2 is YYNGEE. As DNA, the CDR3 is TGTGCCAGCAGCTCCCCCCGTTGGACAGAGAACACCGGGGAGCTGTTTTTT. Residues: CASSSPRWTENTGELFF.

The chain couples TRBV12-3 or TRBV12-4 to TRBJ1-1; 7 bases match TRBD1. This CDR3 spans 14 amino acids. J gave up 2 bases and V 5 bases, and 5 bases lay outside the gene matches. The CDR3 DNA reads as TGTGCCAGCAGTACAGGGGAGGGTAACACTGAAGCTTTCTTT. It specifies CASSTGEGNTEAFF.

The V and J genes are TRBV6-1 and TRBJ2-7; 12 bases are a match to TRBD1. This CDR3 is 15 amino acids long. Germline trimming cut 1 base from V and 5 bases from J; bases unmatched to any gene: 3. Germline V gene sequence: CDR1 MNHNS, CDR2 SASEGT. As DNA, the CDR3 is TGTGCCAGCAGTGAAGGGGGACAGGGGGCCGACGAGCAGTACTTC. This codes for CASSEGGQGADEQYF.

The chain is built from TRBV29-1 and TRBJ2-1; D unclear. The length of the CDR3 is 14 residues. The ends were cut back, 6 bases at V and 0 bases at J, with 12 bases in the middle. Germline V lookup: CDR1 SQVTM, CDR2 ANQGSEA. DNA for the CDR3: TGCAGCGTCCAACCGTCGAGCTCCTACAATGAGCAGTTCTTC. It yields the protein CSVQPSSSYNEQFF.

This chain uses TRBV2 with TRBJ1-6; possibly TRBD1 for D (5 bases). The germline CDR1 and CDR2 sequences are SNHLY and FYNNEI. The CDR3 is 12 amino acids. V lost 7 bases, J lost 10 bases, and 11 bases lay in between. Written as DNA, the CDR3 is TGTGCCAGCAACCAGGGCGGGTCACCCCTCCACTTT. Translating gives CASNQGGSPLHF.